This note documents a single T cell receptor beta chain sequence. Antigen unknown. Selected positively for CCR7 and CD45RO-negative, naive CD8 cells excluded terminally differentiated effector memory CD45RA+ cells. This record comes from a study of shared clonotypes between healthy human individuals. Looking at the study overall: Per donor, three plates held CD4 naive cells, three held CD4 memory, two held CD8 naive and one held CD8 memory. Whole-study findings and limits: Clonotype sharing among donors was thought likely to change with sequencing depth. Sampling included only blood; tissue repertoires likely differ. Relative to their counterparts shared across all four donors, non-shared clonotypes exhibited diminished generation probabilities.

TCRdb keeps only in-frame clones here, not all; method: immunoSEQ multiplex PCR. Of roughly 590,000 clones detected, nearly 97% appear once; the ten largest clones hold less than 0.13%. The ends were cut back, 7 bases at V and 3 bases at J, with 25 bases in the middle. The length of the CDR3 is 18 residues. Germline V lookup: CDR1 MGHRA, CDR2 YSYEKL. V gene TRBV4-1 combines with J gene TRBJ2-1; tentatively, D is TRBD2 (6 bases). This TCR was recovered from a woman in her thirties in good health. Input material: naive CD8+ T cells sorted from blood. DNA of the CDR3: TGCGCCAGCACCCTTAGGCCACTAGCAATAAGTAACTACAATGAGCAGTTCTTC. Its translation is CASTLRPLAISNYNEQFF.